One and the same sample provided the 2 T cell receptor beta chains below, sequenced in a study of cytomegalovirus exposure and HLA in healthy donors. Clones were read by immunoSEQ multiplex PCR, and TCRdb kept only the in-frame ones, dropping some. The sample comprises under 200,000 clones, 86% of which are singletons, and 4.5% to 7% rests with the top ten. The sample consisted of PBMCs. The receptors derive from a woman in her twenties or thirties in good health and CMV-seronegative.

The chain has TRBV4-1 and TRBJ2-1, with D uncertain. V was shortened by 0 bases and J by 0 bases, with 15 bases between the two germline ends. This CDR3 has 18 residues. From germline, CDR1 is MGHRA and CDR2 YSYEKL. In nucleotides, the CDR3 is TGCGCCAGCAGCCAAGACGCCCCCACCAATCCCTCCTACAATGAGCAGTTCTTC. It specifies CASSQDAPTNPSYNEQFF.

V is TRBV5-4 and J is TRBJ1-2; unclear D gene. The CDR3 length is 16 residues. The V gene's germline CDR1 is SGHNT and CDR2 YYREEE (reference sequence). V was pared by 0 bases and J by 3 bases, with 15 bases between. Written as DNA, the CDR3 is TGTGCCAGCAGCTTGGATCCGGTCCGATCTGACTATGGCTACACCTTC. It encodes CASSLDPVRSDYGYTF.